This T cell receptor (beta chain) was captured in a study of vaccination effects on CD4 cells after COVID-19. Overall study results and limits: Only a single clone (1 of 255 vaccine-induced clones in healthy vaccinees) cross-reacted with common cold coronaviruses. Convalescent patients were few in the study, and early post-infection timepoints were absent.

Following 10 days of culture, CD4+ T cells were isolated. Each person got two doses of an mRNA SARS-CoV-2 vaccine, BNT162b2 or mRNA-1273. Using immunoSEQ multiplex PCR, the repertoire was profiled, and TCRdb retains in-frame clones only, with some absent. The repertoire holds just under 75,000 clones, with 73% as singletons. Germline V gives CDR1 SGHRS, CDR2 YFSETQ. The V end was cut by 0 bases, the J end by 3 bases, with 7 bases between. The CDR3 is 14 amino acids. Note on this clone: Antigen specificity is unknown.

The source was CD4+ T cells from PBMCs cultured without peptide, collected after COVID-19 vaccination. The clonotype comes from a human donor who received a COVID-19 vaccine. V is TRBV5-1 and J is TRBJ1-5; no clear D. The CDR3 region is CASSLVGDNQPQHF. CDR3 in DNA: TGCGCCAGCAGCTTGGTGGGTGACAATCAGCCCCAGCATTTT.